This TCR beta chain came from a study of blood T cell repertoires in COVID-19. In the study overall: PBMCs, B-cell-depleted T cells, or T cells provided the cDNA or gDNA that made up the material.

As originally analysed: Scientists estimated how many nucleated cells there were by amplifying reference gene primers. This table comes from immunoSEQ multiplex PCR, and its TCRdb copy is limited to in-frame clones, with some not included. The V and J calls and the clone size are those of that table, but D and trimming were determined from the DNA. This sample has 250,000 to 300,000 clones, with around 90% found just once. V was pared by 4 bases and J by 7 bases, with 9 bases between. The CDR3 length is 12 residues. Germline CDR1 SGHDT, CDR2 YYEEEE. The chain has TRBV5-6 and TRBJ1-3; no clear D gene. The clonotype comes from a young woman with acute or convalescent COVID-19. Input material: peripheral blood. CDR3 region: CASSQDYNTIYF. CDR3 nucleotide sequence: TGTGCCAGCAGCCAAGACTACAACACCATATATTTT.